This TCR beta chain was observed in a study of identifying expanded T cells in peripheral blood. Points from the study as a whole: Approximately 1.1 clones differed between technical replicates, versus about 15 and 19 over time.

The method was immunoSEQ multiplex PCR; TCRdb's version includes in-frame clones alone and lacks a portion of them. The table shows over 80,000 clones, with roughly 86% occurring only once. Note on this clone: Its antigen is as yet unknown.

During the collection period, no donor immune events like infections were recorded. The CDR3 runs to 17 residues. The sequenced material came from blood. This clonotype originated in a person aged 18-70 years in good health. The chain links TRBV1 to TRBJ1-3; the D segment call TRBD1 is taken from the table without a DNA check. TRBV1 is reported as a pseudogene. CDR3 residues: CTSSQDPLARHTGTIYF. CDR3 nucleotide sequence: TGCACCAGCAGCCAAGATCCCCTGGCACGCCACACAGGGACCATATATTTT.